This is a list of T cell receptor beta chains from one sample in a study of cytomegalovirus exposure and HLA in healthy donors. Repertoires were generated with immunoSEQ multiplex PCR, while TCRdb's copy carries only in-frame clones and drops some. The data hold 150,000 to 180,000 clones, with under 85% observed a single time. The sample consisted of PBMCs. These receptor sequences come from a young man in good health and CMV-seronegative. Both conserved end residues are part of each CDR3. D genes are given only for firm matches. Only part of the rows carry a size: once, few, many, or a class if the clone is expanded.

j_call,d_call,clone_size,v_call,cdr3_aa,cdr3_nt
TRBJ1-2,-,-,TRBV10-3,CAISDAGFYGYTF,TGTGCCATCAGTGATGCAGGGTTCTATGGCTACACCTTC
TRBJ1-2,-,-,TRBV9,CASSVAPEKYGYTF,TGTGCCAGCAGCGTTGCTCCGGAGAAGTATGGCTACACCTTC
TRBJ1-2,TRBD1,few,TRBV29-1,CSVDGQGDYGYTF,TGCAGCGTTGACGGACAGGGGGACTATGGCTACACCTTC
TRBJ1-1,-,-,TRBV18,CASSQTSDTEAFF,TGTGCCAGCTCTCAAACTTCGGACACTGAAGCTTTCTTT
TRBJ2-1,TRBD2,few,TRBV18,CASSGEGSGLYNEQFF,TGTGCCAGCTCAGGGGAGGGTAGCGGCCTTTACAATGAGCAGTTCTTC
TRBJ2-5,TRBD2,once,TRBV27,CASSLPGGLQETQYF,TGTGCCAGCAGTTTACCCGGGGGGTTACAAGAGACCCAGTACTTC
TRBJ2-7,-,-,TRBV7-9,CAIRLAGEQYF,TGTGCCATCCGGCTAGCCGGGGAGCAGTACTTC
TRBJ1-1,TRBD1,-,TRBV9,CASSVGVTGGAGNTEAFF,TGTGCCAGCAGCGTAGGGGTGACAGGGGGCGCGGGGAACACTGAAGCTTTCTTT
TRBJ2-3,TRBD1,-,TRBV14,CASSPYMTGYADTQYF,TGTGCCAGCAGCCCATACATGACAGGGTACGCAGATACGCAGTATTTT
TRBJ2-5,TRBD2,-,TRBV5-5,CASSMGLAGLQETQYF,TGTGCCAGCAGCATGGGACTAGCGGGGCTGCAAGAGACCCAGTACTTC
TRBJ2-1,-,-,TRBV27,CASSPPTSYNEQFF,TGTGCCAGCAGTCCCCCGACTAGTTACAATGAGCAGTTCTTC